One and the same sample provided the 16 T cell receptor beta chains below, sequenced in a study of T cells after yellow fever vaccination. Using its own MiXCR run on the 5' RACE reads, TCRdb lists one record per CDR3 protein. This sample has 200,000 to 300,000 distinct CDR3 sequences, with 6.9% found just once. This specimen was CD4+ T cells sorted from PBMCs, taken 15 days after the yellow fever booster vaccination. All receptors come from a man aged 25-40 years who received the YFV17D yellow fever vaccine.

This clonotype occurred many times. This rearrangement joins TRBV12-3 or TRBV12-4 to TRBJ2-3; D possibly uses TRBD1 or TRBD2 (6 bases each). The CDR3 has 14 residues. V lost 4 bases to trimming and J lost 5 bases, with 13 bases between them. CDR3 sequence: CASSSNEGGDTQYF. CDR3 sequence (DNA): TGTGCCAGCAGTTCAAATGAGGGGGGAGATACGCAGTATTTT.

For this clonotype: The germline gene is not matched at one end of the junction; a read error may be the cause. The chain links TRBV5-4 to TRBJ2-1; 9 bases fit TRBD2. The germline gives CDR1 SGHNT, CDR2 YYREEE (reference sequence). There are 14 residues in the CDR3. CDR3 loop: CAISRGLAGDEQFF. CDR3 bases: TGTGCCATCAGCCGGGGACTAGCTGGTGATGAGCAGTTCTTC.

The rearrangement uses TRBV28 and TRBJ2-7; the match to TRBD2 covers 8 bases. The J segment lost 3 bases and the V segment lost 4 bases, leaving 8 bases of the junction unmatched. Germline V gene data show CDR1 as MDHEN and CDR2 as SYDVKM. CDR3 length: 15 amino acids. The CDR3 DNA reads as TGTGCCAGCAGTTCCACCGGGACTAGGTTCTACGAGCAGTACTTC. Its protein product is CASSSTGTRFYEQYF.

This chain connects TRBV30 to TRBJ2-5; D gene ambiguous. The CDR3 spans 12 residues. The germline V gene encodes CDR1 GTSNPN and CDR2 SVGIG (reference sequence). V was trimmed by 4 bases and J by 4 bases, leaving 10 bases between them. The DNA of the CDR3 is TGTGCCTGGATGGGATCCACAGAGACCCAGTACTTC. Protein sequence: CAWMGSTETQYF.

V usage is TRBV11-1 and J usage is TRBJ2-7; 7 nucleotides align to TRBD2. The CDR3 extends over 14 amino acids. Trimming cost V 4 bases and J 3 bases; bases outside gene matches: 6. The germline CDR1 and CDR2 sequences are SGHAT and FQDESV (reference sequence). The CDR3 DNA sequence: TGTGCCAGCAGCTCGGGACTATCCAACTACGAGCAGTACTTC. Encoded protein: CASSSGLSNYEQYF.

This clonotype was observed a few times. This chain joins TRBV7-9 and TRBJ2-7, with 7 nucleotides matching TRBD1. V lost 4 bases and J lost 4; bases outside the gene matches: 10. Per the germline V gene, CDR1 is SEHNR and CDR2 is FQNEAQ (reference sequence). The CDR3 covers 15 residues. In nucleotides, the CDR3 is TGTGCCAGCAGCTCAGAGACAGGGCACCGTTACGAGCAGTACTTC. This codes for CASSSETGHRYEQYF.

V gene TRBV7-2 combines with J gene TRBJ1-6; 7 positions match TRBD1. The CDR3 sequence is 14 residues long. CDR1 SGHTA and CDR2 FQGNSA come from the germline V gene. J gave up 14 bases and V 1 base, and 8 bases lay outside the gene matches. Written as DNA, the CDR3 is TGTGCCAGCAGCTTAGACAGAACAGGGGTGACCCTCCACTTT. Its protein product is CASSLDRTGVTLHF.

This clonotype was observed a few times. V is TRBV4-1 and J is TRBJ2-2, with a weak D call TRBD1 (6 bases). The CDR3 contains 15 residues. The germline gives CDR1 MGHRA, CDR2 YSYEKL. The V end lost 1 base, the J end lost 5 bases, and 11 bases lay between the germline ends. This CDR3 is CASSQGDRRTGELFF. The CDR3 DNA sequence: TGCGCCAGCAGCCAAGGAGACAGGCGAACCGGGGAGCTGTTTTTT.

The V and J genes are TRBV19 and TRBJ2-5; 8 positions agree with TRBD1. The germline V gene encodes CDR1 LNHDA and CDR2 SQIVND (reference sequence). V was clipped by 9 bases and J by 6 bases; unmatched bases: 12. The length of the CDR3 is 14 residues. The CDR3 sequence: CASNQDRAGKTQYF. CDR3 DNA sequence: TGTGCCAGCAACCAGGACAGGGCCGGAAAGACCCAGTACTTC.

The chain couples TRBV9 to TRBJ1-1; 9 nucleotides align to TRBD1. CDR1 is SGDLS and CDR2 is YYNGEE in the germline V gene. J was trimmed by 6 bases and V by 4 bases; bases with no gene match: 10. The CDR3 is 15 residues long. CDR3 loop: CASSSGTGPFAEAFF. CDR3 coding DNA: TGTGCCAGCAGCTCCGGGACAGGGCCTTTCGCTGAAGCTTTCTTT.

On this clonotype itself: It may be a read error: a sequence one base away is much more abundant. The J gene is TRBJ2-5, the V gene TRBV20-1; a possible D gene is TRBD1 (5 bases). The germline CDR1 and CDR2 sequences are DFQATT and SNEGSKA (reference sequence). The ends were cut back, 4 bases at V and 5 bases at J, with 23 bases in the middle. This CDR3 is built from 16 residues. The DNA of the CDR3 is TGCAGTGCTATTTTTTCTGCAGGGCGGTCGGACGAGACCCAGTACTTC. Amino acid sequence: CSAIFSAGRSDETQYF.

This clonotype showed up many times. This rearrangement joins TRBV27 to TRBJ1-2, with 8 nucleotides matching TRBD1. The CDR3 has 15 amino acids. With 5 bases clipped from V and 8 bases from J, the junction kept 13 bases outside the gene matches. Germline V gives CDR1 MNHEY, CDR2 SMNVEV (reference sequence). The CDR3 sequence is CASSTRSTGVVGYTF. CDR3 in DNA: TGTGCCAGCAGTACGCGATCGACAGGGGTTGTGGGCTACACCTTC.

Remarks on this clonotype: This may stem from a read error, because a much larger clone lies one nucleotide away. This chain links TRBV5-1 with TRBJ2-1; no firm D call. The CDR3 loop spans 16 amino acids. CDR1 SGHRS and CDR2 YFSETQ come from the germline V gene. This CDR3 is CASSLGAENSFNEQFF. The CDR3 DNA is TGCGCCAGCAGCTTGGGGGCAGAGAACTCCTTCAATGAGCAGTTCTTC.

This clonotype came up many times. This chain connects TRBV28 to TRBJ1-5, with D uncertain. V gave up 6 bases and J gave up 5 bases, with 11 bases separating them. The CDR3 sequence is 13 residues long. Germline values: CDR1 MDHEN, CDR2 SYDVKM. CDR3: CASSPGRHQPQHF. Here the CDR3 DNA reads TGTGCCAGCAGCCCGGGGAGGCATCAGCCCCAGCATTTT.

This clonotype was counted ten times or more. As DNA, the CDR3 is TGCGCCAGCAGGGTCGGACAGGACTCCTACGAGCAGTACTTC. The encoded protein is CASRVGQDSYEQYF. This chain joins TRBV5-1 and TRBJ2-7; 7 bases map to TRBD1. Germline trimming cut 5 bases from V and 0 bases from J; bases unmatched to any gene: 5. The CDR3 loop spans 14 amino acids. Germline V gene sequence: CDR1 SGHRS, CDR2 YFSETQ.

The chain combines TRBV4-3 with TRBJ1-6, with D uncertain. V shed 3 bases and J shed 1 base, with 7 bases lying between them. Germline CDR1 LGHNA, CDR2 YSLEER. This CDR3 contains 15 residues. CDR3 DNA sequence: TGCGCCAGCAGCCAGGAGACGTCCTATAATTCACCCCTCCACTTT. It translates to CASSQETSYNSPLHF.